The text below deals with one T cell receptor (beta chain). Its specificity is unknown. This record belongs to a study of identifying expanded T cells in peripheral blood. Study-level results: Variance in clone template counts between approximately two-week samples significantly increased with total template count across all healthy donors. About 1.2 clones differed between technical replicates, versus approximately 16 and 19 over time.

No infections or other immune events were documented during collection. The method was immunoSEQ multiplex PCR; TCRdb's version includes in-frame clones alone and lacks a portion of them. The sample carries approximately 92,000 clones, approximately 81% recorded once. Germline values: CDR1 SGHRS, CDR2 YFSETQ. V gave up 4 bases and J gave up 6 bases; unmatched junction bases: 13. This CDR3 has 17 residues. The TCR comes from a person aged 18 to 70 in good health. J is TRBJ2-1 and V is TRBV5-1; TRBD2 matches 10 bases. The material sequenced was blood. The CDR3 sequence is CASSIFGSSGGLNEQFF. The CDR3 bases are TGCGCCAGCAGCATTTTCGGGTCTAGCGGGGGTCTCAATGAGCAGTTCTTC.